This T cell receptor (beta chain) was identified during a study of cytomegalovirus exposure and HLA in healthy donors. Whole-study context: The Caucasian-associated ancestry cluster held roughly 84% of a few hundred genotyped donors.

Points on this clone: Its antigen is not known. At one of its ends the junction is not consistent with the germline gene, which may arise from a read error.

General study results and limits: Reportedly, diagnosis of cytomegalovirus status by the classifier showed high specificity and sensitivity. TCR association rates varied by HLA locus in a later analysis, with DRB1 highest and HLA-C lowest.

CDR3 length: 15 amino acids. Germline lookup yields CDR1 SEHNR and CDR2 FQNEAQ (reference sequence). The primer mix had 60 Vbeta and 13 Jbeta primers. The repertoire was sequenced with immunoSEQ multiplex PCR; TCRdb's copy has only in-frame clones and lacks some. The table has 150,000 to 200,000 clones, roughly 80% seen once; the top ten hold less than 2.5%. The chain employs TRBV7-9 and TRBJ1-2, with TRBD1 as a possible D gene (6 bases). The sample was PBMCs. This receptor was identified in a male donor in good health and CMV-seronegative. CDR3 amino acids: CSSSHGSGTLYGYTF. The CDR3 region has the DNA TGTTCCAGCAGCCATGGATCCGGGACACTATATGGCTACACCTTC. Using reference TRBV7-9 and TRBJ1-2 for the parts outside the CDR3, the full variable domain is DTGVSQNPRHKITKRGQNVTFRCDPISEHNRLYWYRQTLGQGPEFLTYFQNEAQLEKSRLLSDRFSAERPKGSFSTLEIQRTEQGDSAMYLCSSSHGSGTLYGYTFGSGTRLTVV.